The rows below give T cell receptor beta chains drawn from one sample of a study of Graves' ophthalmopathy and Graves' hyperthyroidism. TCRdb reprocessed the multiplex PCR reads with MiXCR, giving one entry per CDR3 protein. The data hold hundreds of thousands of distinct CDR3 sequences, with 21% observed a single time. Sequencing input: peripheral blood. The receptors stem from a woman in her late teens or twenties with stable Graves' hyperthyroidism. The CDR3 runs from the conserved cysteine through the conserved F or W. The D gene is left open where the match is weak. Rows may omit the clone size; those that give it use once, few, many or a size class.

length | size | J | D | V | CDR3 | DNA
13 | . | TRBJ1-2 | TRBD1 | TRBV12-3/TRBV12-4 | CASNGQGNYGYTF | TGTGCCAGCAACGGACAGGGAAACTATGGCTACACCTTC
14 | . | TRBJ2-7 | . | TRBV11-2 | CASSLTDRGHEQYF | TGTGCCAGCAGCTTGACAGATCGGGGCCACGAGCAGTACTTC
17 | . | TRBJ2-5 | TRBD2 | TRBV7-8 | CASSPQGLAALQETQYF | TGTGCCAGCAGCCCACAGGGACTAGCGGCTTTACAAGAGACCCAGTACTTC
12 | many | TRBJ2-7 | . | TRBV28 | CASSFSGREQYF | TGTGCCAGCAGTTTCTCGGGGCGGGAGCAGTACTTC
14 | . | TRBJ1-2 | TRBD1 | TRBV6-2/TRBV6-3 | CASSSSKGARGYTF | TGTGCCAGCTCCTCCTCCAAGGGGGCTCGAGGCTACACCTTC
13 | many | TRBJ2-7 | . | TRBV19 | CASSIDPAYEQYF | TGTGCCAGTAGTATCGACCCCGCCTACGAGCAGTACTTC
15 | few | TRBJ2-1 | . | TRBV6-1 | CASTPRGDPYNEQFF | TGTGCCAGCACCCCCCGAGGGGACCCCTACAATGAGCAGTTCTTC
14 | . | TRBJ1-2 | TRBD1 | TRBV5-1 | CASSPSGTGYGYTF | TGCGCCAGCAGCCCCTCCGGGACAGGGTACGGCTACACCTTC
12 | many | TRBJ2-1 | TRBD1 | TRBV11-3 | CASSKTGGDQFF | TGTGCCAGCAGTAAGACAGGGGGCGACCAGTTCTTC
10 | many | TRBJ2-5 | . | TRBV20-1 | CSALKETQYF | TGCAGTGCCCTAAAGGAGACCCAGTACTTC
17 | many | TRBJ2-5 | TRBD2 | TRBV28 | CASSSGLAGAPGETQYF | TGTGCCAGCAGTTCCGGACTAGCGGGAGCCCCAGGAGAGACCCAGTACTTC
15 | many | TRBJ1-2 | . | TRBV12-3/TRBV12-4 | CASSFWGDIDYGYTF | TGTGCCAGCAGTTTCTGGGGGGATATCGACTATGGCTACACCTTC
14 | many | TRBJ1-1 | TRBD1 | TRBV28 | CASSPYRGNTEAFF | TGTGCCAGCAGCCCTTACAGGGGGAACACTGAAGCTTTCTTT
16 | many | TRBJ2-7 | TRBD1 | TRBV6-2/TRBV6-3 | CASSYSRTGLSYEQYF | TGTGCCAGCAGTTACTCACGGACAGGACTCTCCTACGAGCAGTACTTC
15 | many | TRBJ2-5 | . | TRBV7-7 | CASSLWTGYQETQYF | TGTGCCAGCAGCTTATGGACCGGTTACCAAGAGACCCAGTACTTC
14 | many | TRBJ2-7 | TRBD2 | TRBV20-1 | CSLTLGEGIYEQYF | TGCAGCCTAACTCTTGGGGAGGGAATATACGAGCAGTACTTC
15 | once | TRBJ1-1 | TRBD1 | TRBV30 | CAWRDRDRGNTEAFF | TGTGCCTGGAGGGACCGGGACAGGGGGAACACTGAAGCTTTCTTT
15 | . | TRBJ1-6 | TRBD1 | TRBV7-2 | CASSLVTGGHSPLHF | TGTGCCAGCAGCTTAGTGACAGGGGGGCATTCACCCCTCCACTTT
16 | many | TRBJ2-2 | . | TRBV6-1 | CASRDRDSLTTGELFF | TGTGCCAGCAGAGACCGGGACTCTCTTACCACCGGGGAGCTGTTTTTT
13 | many | TRBJ2-5 | . | TRBV27 | CASSWGRQETQYF | TGTGCCAGCAGTTGGGGGCGCCAAGAGACCCAGTACTTC
15 | . | TRBJ2-7 | . | TRBV18 | CASSATVGGTYEQYF | TGTGCCAGCTCGGCCACGGTGGGCGGAACCTACGAGCAGTACTTC
15 | . | TRBJ2-7 | TRBD2 | TRBV15 | CATSQASGSFDEQYF | TGTGCCACCAGCCAAGCTAGCGGGAGTTTCGACGAGCAGTACTTC
15 | many | TRBJ1-5 | TRBD1 | TRBV20-1 | CSANGQGEINQPQHF | TGCAGTGCCAATGGACAGGGGGAAATCAATCAGCCCCAGCATTTT
12 | many | TRBJ1-2 | . | TRBV6-5 | CASTLELYGYTF | TGTGCCAGCACCCTAGAGCTCTATGGCTACACCTTC
15 | . | TRBJ1-5 | . | TRBV20-1 | CSARDPIGSNQPQHF | TGCAGTGCTAGAGATCCCATCGGCAGCAATCAGCCCCAGCATTTT
14 | few | TRBJ1-1 | TRBD1 | TRBV5-1 | CASSLAGQKLEAFF | TGCGCCAGCAGCTTGGCGGGACAGAAGCTTGAAGCTTTCTTT
13 | many | TRBJ1-6 | . | TRBV12-3/TRBV12-4 | CASSFDSNSPLHF | TGTGCCAGCAGTTTTGACAGCAATTCACCCCTCCACTTT
14 | . | TRBJ2-5 | . | TRBV9 | CASSPGSLLWTQYF | TGTGCCAGCAGCCCAGGATCCCTCCTGTGGACCCAGTACTTC
17 | few | TRBJ2-6 | . | TRBV14 | CASSQDLVGFGANVLTF | TGTGCCAGCAGCCAAGATCTAGTAGGGTTCGGGGCCAACGTCCTGACTTTC
14 | many | TRBJ2-7 | . | TRBV19 | CASSIKGGRYEQYF | TGTGCCAGTAGTATAAAAGGAGGTCGATACGAGCAGTACTTC
16 | few | TRBJ1-2 | . | TRBV11-1 | CASSLEEAVTNYGYTF | TGTGCCAGCAGCTTAGAGGAAGCAGTAACTAACTATGGCTACACCTTC
16 | . | TRBJ2-7 | TRBD1 | TRBV24-1 | CATSEGPGTESYEQYF | TGTGCCACCAGTGAAGGACCCGGGACAGAGTCCTACGAGCAGTACTTC
16 | . | TRBJ2-7 | . | TRBV3-1 | CASSLLDHPGLHEQYF | TGTGCCAGCAGCCTCCTGGACCATCCTGGTCTCCACGAGCAGTACTTC
15 | . | TRBJ2-4 | . | TRBV28 | CASSLSPGLPRVKYF | TGTGCCAGCAGTTTGAGCCCTGGACTCCCCCGGGTTAAGTACTTC
14 | many | TRBJ1-2 | . | TRBV27 | CASSLGTGRDGYTF | TGTGCCAGCAGTTTAGGCACAGGGCGGGATGGCTACACCTTC
14 | many | TRBJ2-7 | TRBD1 | TRBV12-5 | CARTPGQVSYEQYF | TGTGCTAGAACACCGGGACAGGTCTCCTACGAGCAGTACTTC
16 | many | TRBJ2-2 | . | TRBV5-1 | CASSGGVRGDTGELFF | TGCGCCAGCAGCGGAGGTGTTCGGGGAGACACCGGGGAGCTGTTTTTT
16 | many | TRBJ2-2 | . | TRBV12-3/TRBV12-4 | CASSPHGGLNTGELFF | TGTGCCAGCAGCCCCCATGGGGGGCTGAACACCGGGGAGCTGTTTTTT
12 | many | TRBJ2-5 | . | TRBV12-5 | CASGLTPETQYF | TGTGCTAGTGGTTTAACTCCAGAGACCCAGTACTTC
14 | . | TRBJ2-2 | TRBD2 | TRBV2 | CARTAGKGSGDLFF | TGTGCCAGAACAGCGGGAAAGGGTTCCGGGGATCTGTTTTTT
14 | many | TRBJ2-2 | . | TRBV25-1 | CASSTSLNTGELFF | TGTGCCAGCAGCACTAGCCTGAACACCGGGGAGCTGTTTTTT
16 | many | TRBJ1-6 | . | TRBV3-1 | CASSQRGAGTGSPLHF | TGTGCCAGCAGCCAAAGGGGAGCCGGGACGGGTTCACCCCTCCACTTT
16 | many | TRBJ1-5 | . | TRBV7-8 | CASSLIGGESNQPQHF | TGTGCCAGCAGCTTAATCGGGGGAGAAAGCAATCAGCCCCAGCATTTT
15 | many | TRBJ2-2 | . | TRBV10-3 | CAIRRQDLVTGELFF | TGTGCCATCAGGCGACAGGACTTGGTCACCGGGGAGCTGTTTTTT
10 | many | TRBJ1-2 | . | TRBV19 | CASGGNGYTF | TGTGCCAGCGGGGGCAACGGCTACACCTTC
13 | many | TRBJ2-5 | . | TRBV5-6 | CASSLAGRGTQYF | TGTGCCAGCAGCTTGGCCGGGAGAGGGACCCAGTACTTC
14 | many | TRBJ1-3 | . | TRBV12-3/TRBV12-4 | CASSFGRTGNTIYF | TGTGCCAGCAGTTTTGGTAGAACTGGAAACACCATATATTTT
13 | many | TRBJ1-1 | . | TRBV6-1 | CASSKTRNTEAFF | TGTGCCAGCAGTAAGACACGGAACACTGAAGCTTTCTTT
15 | many | TRBJ1-1 | . | TRBV6-5 | CASSTLSPLNTEAFF | TGTGCCAGCAGCACCCTATCCCCGTTGAACACTGAAGCTTTCTTT
13 | . | TRBJ2-2 | . | TRBV3-1 | CASSQGHAGELFF | TGTGCCAGCAGCCAAGGCCATGCCGGGGAGCTGTTTTTT
14 | many | TRBJ1-5 | TRBD1 | TRBV28 | CASSSGGWRQPQHF | TGTGCCAGCAGTTCAGGGGGTTGGCGTCAGCCCCAGCATTTT
15 | . | TRBJ1-2 | . | TRBV9 | CASSPEEGRDYGYTF | TGTGCCAGCAGCCCGGAAGAGGGCAGGGACTATGGCTACACCTTC